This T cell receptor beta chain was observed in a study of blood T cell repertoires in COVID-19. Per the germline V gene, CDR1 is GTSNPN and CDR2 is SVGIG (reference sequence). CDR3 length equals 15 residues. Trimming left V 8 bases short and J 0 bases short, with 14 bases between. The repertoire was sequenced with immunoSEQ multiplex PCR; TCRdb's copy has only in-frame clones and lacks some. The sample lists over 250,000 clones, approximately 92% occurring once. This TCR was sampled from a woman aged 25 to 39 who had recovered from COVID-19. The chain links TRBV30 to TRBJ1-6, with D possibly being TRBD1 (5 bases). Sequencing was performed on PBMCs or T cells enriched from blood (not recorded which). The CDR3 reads CARDAGTSYNSPLHF. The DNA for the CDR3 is TGTGCCCGGGACGCGGGGACCTCCTATAATTCACCCCTCCACTTT.